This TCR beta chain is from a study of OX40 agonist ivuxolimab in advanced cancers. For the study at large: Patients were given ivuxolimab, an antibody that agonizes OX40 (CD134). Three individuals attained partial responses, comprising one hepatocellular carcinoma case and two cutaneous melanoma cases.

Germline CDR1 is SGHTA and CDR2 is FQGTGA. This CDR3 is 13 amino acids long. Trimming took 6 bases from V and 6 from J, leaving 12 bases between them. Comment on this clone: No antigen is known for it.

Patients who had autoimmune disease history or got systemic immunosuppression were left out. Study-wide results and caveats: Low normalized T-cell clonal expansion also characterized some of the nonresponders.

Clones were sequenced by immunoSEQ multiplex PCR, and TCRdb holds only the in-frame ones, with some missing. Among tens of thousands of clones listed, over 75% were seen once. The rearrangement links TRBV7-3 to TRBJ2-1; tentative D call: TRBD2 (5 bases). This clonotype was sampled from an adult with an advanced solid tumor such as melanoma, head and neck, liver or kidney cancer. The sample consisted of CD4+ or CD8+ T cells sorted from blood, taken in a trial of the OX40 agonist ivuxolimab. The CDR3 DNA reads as TGTGCCAGCAGTTCCGGACTCGTCAATGAGCAGTTCTTC. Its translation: CASSSGLVNEQFF.